The 10 T cell receptor beta chains below all came from one sample that was sequenced in a study of T cell responses to AZD1222 COVID-19 vaccine. Clones were read by immunoSEQ multiplex PCR, and TCRdb kept only the in-frame ones, dropping some. Altogether 150,000 or so clones are present, about nine tenths being singletons, with the ten largest covering 3% to 3.5%. The source material was peripheral blood, sampled on day 0 of AZD1222 vaccination. Receptor source: an adult in good health.

CDR3 in DNA: TGTGCCAGCAGCGCTAATACCGGGACAGGGGGCGACTACTACGAGCAGTACTTC. Amino acids: CASSANTGTGGDYYEQYF. V usage is TRBV9 and J usage is TRBJ2-7, with 12 bases fitting TRBD1. After removal of 3 bases from V and 3 bases from J, the junction contained 13 bases not matched to a gene. CDR3 size: 18 residues. Germline V gives CDR1 SGDLS, CDR2 YYNGEE. Full variable domain (missing parts from reference TRBV9 and TRBJ2-7): DSGVTQTPKHLITATGQRVTLRCSPRSGDLSVYWYQQSLDQGLQFLIQYYNGEERAKGNILERFSAQQFPDLHSELNLSSLELGDSALYFCASSANTGTGGDYYEQYFGPGTRLTVT.

The CDR3 DNA reads as TGTGCCAGCAGCGAGGGGGGTACAGGGCTCGCTGGAAACACCATATATTTT. It encodes CASSEGGTGLAGNTIYF. This chain joins TRBV9 and TRBJ1-3, with D possibly TRBD1 on 6 matching bases. From germline, CDR1 is SGDLS and CDR2 YYNGEE. The CDR3 covers 17 residues. V was cut by 3 bases and J by 2 bases, with 18 bases left in between.

This chain joins TRBV19 and TRBJ1-5; tentatively, D is TRBD1 (5 bases). CDR3 length equals 15 residues. Germline V gene lookup returns CDR1 LNHDA and CDR2 SQIVND (reference sequence). Trimming took off 9 bases at V and 2 bases at J, with 17 bases between the two ends. CDR3 bases: TGTGCCAGCCTGAGAAGGGTGGGGGGCAATCAGCCCCAGCATTTT. It specifies CASLRRVGGNQPQHF.

The J gene is TRBJ2-2, the V gene TRBV7-6; the D is unclear. This CDR3 has 13 amino acids. V gave up 2 bases and J gave up 3 bases, with 4 bases separating them. In germline, CDR1 is SGHVS, CDR2 FNYEAQ. In nucleotides, the CDR3 is TGTGCCAGCAGCTTATTGCACACCGGGGAGCTGTTTTTT. Residues: CASSLLHTGELFF.

In DNA, the CDR3 is TGTGCCAGCGCGATCTACGAGCAGTACTTC. Translation gives CASAIYEQYF. This rearrangement joins TRBV12-3 or TRBV12-4 to TRBJ2-7; D is undetermined. With 8 bases removed from V and 3 bases from J, the gap between germline ends came to 5 bases. CDR3 length equals 10 residues.

The chain couples TRBV2 to TRBJ2-2; D gene ambiguous. There are 13 residues in the CDR3. The V end was cut by 5 bases, the J end by 7 bases, with 11 bases between. Germline V lookup: CDR1 SNHLY, CDR2 FYNNEI. In DNA form, the CDR3 reads TGTGCCAGCAGTTTAAGGGTTGACGGGGAGCTGTTTTTT. This translates into CASSLRVDGELFF.

This chain uses TRBV6-1 with TRBJ1-5; a weak D match, TRBD1 (5 bases). CDR1 and CDR2 (germline): MNHNS, SASEGT. Trimming stripped 3 bases from V and 5 bases from J, with 11 bases between. CDR3 length: 14 residues. CDR3 bases: TGTGCCAGCAGTGATGGTGGGGGAGATCAGCCCCAGCATTTT. Encoded protein: CASSDGGGDQPQHF.

The chain couples TRBV5-5 to TRBJ1-1, with unresolved D. CDR3 length equals 16 residues. CDR1 and CDR2 (germline): SGHKS, YYEKEE (reference sequence). Trimming removed 2 bases from V and 0 bases from J, with 14 bases in between. The CDR3 loop is CASSLFNVVLNTEAFF. As DNA, the CDR3 is TGTGCCAGCAGCTTATTCAATGTGGTTTTGAACACTGAAGCTTTCTTT.

The genes are TRBV5-4 and TRBJ2-1; 8 nucleotides agree with TRBD2. Germline lookup yields CDR1 SGHNT and CDR2 YYREEE (reference sequence). This CDR3 has 16 amino acids. V trimming: 4 bases; J trimming: 7 bases; junction bases outside the gene matches: 13. In DNA form, the CDR3 reads TGTGCCAGCAGCCGCGCAGCGGGGGATTTTTGGAATGAGCAGTTCTTC. It specifies CASSRAAGDFWNEQFF.

The V call is TRBV5-6, the J call TRBJ1-1; TRBD1 is a possible D gene (5 bases). The CDR3 extends over 14 amino acids. CDR1 SGHDT and CDR2 YYEEEE come from the germline V gene. Trimming left V 0 bases short and J 6 bases short, with 12 bases between. CDR3 sequence reads: CASSLAWFRAEAFF. The CDR3 coding sequence is TGTGCCAGCAGCTTGGCCTGGTTCAGGGCTGAAGCTTTCTTT.